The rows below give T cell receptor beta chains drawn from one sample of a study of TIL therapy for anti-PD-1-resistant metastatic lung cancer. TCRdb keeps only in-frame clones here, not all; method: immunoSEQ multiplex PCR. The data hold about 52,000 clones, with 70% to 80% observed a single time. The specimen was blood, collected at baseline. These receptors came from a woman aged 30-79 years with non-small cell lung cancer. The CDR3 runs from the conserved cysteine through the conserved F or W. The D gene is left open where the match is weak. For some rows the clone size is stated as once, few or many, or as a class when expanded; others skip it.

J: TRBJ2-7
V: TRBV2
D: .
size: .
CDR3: CASNEDGGWQYF
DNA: TGTGCCAGCAACGAGGACGGTGGATGGCAGTACTTC

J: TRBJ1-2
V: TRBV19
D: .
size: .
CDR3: CASSIGPGIYGYTF
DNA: TGTGCCAGTAGTATAGGTCCAGGGATCTATGGCTACACCTTC

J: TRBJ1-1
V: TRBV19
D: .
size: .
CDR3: CASSIRTANTEAFF
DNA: TGTGCCAGTAGTATACGGACAGCTAACACTGAAGCTTTCTTT

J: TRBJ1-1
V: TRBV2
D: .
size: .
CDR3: CASSSSGHSNTEAFF
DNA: TGTGCCAGCAGCTCCTCGGGACATTCAAACACTGAAGCTTTCTTT

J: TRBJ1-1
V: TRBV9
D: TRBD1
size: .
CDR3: CASSVGGTATKTNTEAFF
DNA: TGTGCCAGCAGCGTGGGGGGGACAGCCACTAAAACGAACACTGAAGCTTTCTTT

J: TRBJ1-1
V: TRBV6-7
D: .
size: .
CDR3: CAKRNRDTNEAFF
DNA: TGTGCCAAGAGAAACCGGGACACTAATGAAGCTTTCTTT

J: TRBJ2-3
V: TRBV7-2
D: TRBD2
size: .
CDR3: CASSLDGRVADTQYF
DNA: TGTGCCAGCAGCTTAGACGGGAGGGTTGCAGATACGCAGTATTTT

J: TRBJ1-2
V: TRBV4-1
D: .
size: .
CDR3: CASSPGRGGRDYGYTF
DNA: TGCGCCAGCAGCCCCGGGCGTGGGGGGCGTGACTATGGCTACACCTTC

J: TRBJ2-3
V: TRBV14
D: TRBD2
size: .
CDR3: CASSRLAWSTDTQYF
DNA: TGTGCCAGCAGCCGACTAGCGTGGAGCACAGATACGCAGTATTTT

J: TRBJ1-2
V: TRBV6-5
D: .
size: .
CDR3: CASQGTAYGYTF
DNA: TGTGCCAGCCAAGGTACAGCCTATGGCTACACCTTC

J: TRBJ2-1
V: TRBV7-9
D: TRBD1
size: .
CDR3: CASSSPGTGAYEQFF
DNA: TGTGCCAGCAGCTCCCCCGGGACAGGCGCATATGAGCAGTTCTTC

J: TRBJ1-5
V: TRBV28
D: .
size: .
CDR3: CASSPHGAGINQPQHF
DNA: TGTGCCAGCAGTCCACACGGGGCAGGAATCAATCAGCCCCAGCATTTT

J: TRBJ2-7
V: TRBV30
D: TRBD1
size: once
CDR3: CAWSGQGYEQYF
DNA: TGTGCCTGGTCGGGACAGGGCTACGAGCAGTACTTC

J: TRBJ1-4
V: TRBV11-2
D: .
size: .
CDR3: CASSLDFDSNEKLFF
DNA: TGTGCCAGCAGCTTAGATTTCGACAGTAATGAAAAACTGTTTTTT

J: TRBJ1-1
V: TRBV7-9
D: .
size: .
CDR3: CASSPWVSQNTEAFF
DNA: TGTGCCAGCAGCCCCTGGGTGAGCCAGAACACTGAAGCTTTCTTT

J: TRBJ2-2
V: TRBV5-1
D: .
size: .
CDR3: CASSPGAPNTGELFF
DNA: TGCGCCAGCAGCCCAGGGGCCCCGAACACCGGGGAGCTGTTTTTT

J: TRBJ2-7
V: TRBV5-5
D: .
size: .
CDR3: CASSLFGSGVSVEQYF
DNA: TGTGCCAGCAGCTTGTTTGGGTCAGGGGTTTCGGTCGAGCAGTACTTC

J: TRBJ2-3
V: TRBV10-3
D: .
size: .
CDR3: CAIATLVDTQYF
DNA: TGTGCCATCGCTACTCTAGTAGATACGCAGTATTTT

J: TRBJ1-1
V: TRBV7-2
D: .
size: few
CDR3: CASSWPYTEAFF
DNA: TGTGCCAGCAGCTGGCCCTACACTGAAGCTTTCTTT

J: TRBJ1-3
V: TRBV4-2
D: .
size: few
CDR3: CASSQDLGWRNTIYF
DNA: TGTGCCAGCAGCCAAGATTTGGGCTGGAGAAACACCATATATTTT

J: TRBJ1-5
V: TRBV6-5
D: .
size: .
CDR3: CASSTDRGAPQHF
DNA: TGTGCCAGCAGTACCGACCGGGGGGCGCCCCAGCATTTT

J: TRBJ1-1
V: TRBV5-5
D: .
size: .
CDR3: CASSPGFGRANTEAFF
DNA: TGTGCCAGCAGCCCGGGGTTTGGGCGGGCTAACACTGAAGCTTTCTTT

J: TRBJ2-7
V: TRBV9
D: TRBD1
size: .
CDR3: CASSAGVGQGAREQYF
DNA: TGTGCCAGCAGCGCAGGGGTAGGACAGGGGGCGAGGGAGCAGTACTTC

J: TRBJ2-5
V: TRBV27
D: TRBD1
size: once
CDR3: CASSIRHLPGGGETQYF
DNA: TGTGCCAGCAGCATACGACACCTTCCAGGGGGCGGTGAGACCCAGTACTTC

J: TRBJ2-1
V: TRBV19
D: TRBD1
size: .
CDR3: CASRQGTNNEQFF
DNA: TGTGCCAGTCGACAGGGGACCAACAATGAGCAGTTCTTC

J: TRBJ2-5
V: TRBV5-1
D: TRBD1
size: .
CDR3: CASSLGGTGGSWETQYF
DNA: TGCGCCAGCAGTCTTGGCGGGACAGGGGGCAGCTGGGAGACCCAGTACTTC

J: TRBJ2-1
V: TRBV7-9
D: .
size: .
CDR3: CASSTRGADRSSYNEQFF
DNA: TGTGCCAGCAGTACCCGTGGTGCGGATCGGAGCTCCTACAATGAGCAGTTCTTC

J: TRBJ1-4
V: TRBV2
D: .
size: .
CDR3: CASKVAQLREKLFF
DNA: TGTGCCAGCAAGGTAGCGCAGTTACGTGAAAAACTGTTTTTT

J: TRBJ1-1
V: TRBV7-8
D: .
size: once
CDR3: CASSLSPDRKVGTEAFF
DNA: TGTGCCAGCAGCCTTAGCCCTGACAGGAAAGTTGGCACTGAAGCTTTCTTT

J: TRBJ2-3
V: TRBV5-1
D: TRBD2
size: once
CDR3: CASSQGNSGSTDTQYF
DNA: TGCGCCAGCAGCCAAGGCAATAGCGGGAGCACAGATACGCAGTATTTT

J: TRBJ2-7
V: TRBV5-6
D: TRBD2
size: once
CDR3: CASSRGSYEQYF
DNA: TGTGCCAGCAGCCGCGGGAGCTACGAGCAGTACTTC

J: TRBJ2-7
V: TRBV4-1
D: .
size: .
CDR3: CASSRAANGNYEQYF
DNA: TGCGCCAGCAGCCGTGCGGCAAATGGGAATTACGAGCAGTACTTC

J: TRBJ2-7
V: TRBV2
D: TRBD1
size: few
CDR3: CASSSTGVYSYEQYF
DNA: TGTGCCAGCAGTTCAACAGGGGTTTACTCCTACGAGCAGTACTTC

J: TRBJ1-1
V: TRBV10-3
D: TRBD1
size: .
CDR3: CAIRIGQGAPEAFF
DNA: TGTGCCATCAGGATAGGACAGGGGGCGCCTGAAGCTTTCTTT

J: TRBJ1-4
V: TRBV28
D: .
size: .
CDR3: CASSLLSEKLFF
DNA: TGTGCCAGCAGTTTATTGTCAGAAAAACTGTTTTTT

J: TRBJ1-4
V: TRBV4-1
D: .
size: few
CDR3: CASTATRGWSGEKLFF
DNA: TGCGCCAGCACCGCGACGCGGGGATGGTCGGGTGAAAAACTGTTTTTT

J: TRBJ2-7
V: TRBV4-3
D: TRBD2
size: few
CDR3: CASSQDSGVSSYEQYF
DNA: TGCGCCAGCAGCCAAGATAGCGGGGTCAGCTCCTACGAGCAGTACTTC

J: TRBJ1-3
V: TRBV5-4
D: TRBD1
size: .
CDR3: CASSRDRYSGNTIYF
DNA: TGTGCCAGCAGCCGGGACAGATACTCTGGAAACACCATATATTTT

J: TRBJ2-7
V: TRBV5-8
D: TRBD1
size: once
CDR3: CASSLRTGIFHEQYF
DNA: TGTGCCAGCAGCTTACGGACAGGGATCTTCCACGAGCAGTACTTC

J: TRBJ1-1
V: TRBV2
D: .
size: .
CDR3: CATAEGGLRGEAFF
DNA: TGTGCCACCGCGGAGGGTGGCCTACGAGGTGAAGCTTTCTTT

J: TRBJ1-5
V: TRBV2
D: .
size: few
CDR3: CASSLKGNNQPQHF
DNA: TGTGCCAGCAGTTTAAAGGGAAACAATCAGCCCCAGCATTTT

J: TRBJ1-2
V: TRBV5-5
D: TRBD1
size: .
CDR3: CASSPLWGQIYGYTF
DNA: TGTGCCAGCAGCCCCTTATGGGGACAGATTTATGGCTACACCTTC

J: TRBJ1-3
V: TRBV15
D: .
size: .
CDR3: CATSRDKSGNTIYF
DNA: TGTGCCACCAGCAGAGATAAGTCCGGAAACACCATATATTTT

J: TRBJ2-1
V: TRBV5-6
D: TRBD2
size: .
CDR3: CASSLSGGTHRNEQFF
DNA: TGTGCCAGCAGCTTAAGCGGGGGTACCCATCGGAATGAGCAGTTCTTC

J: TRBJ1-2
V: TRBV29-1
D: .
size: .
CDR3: CSVGTGGTGYTF
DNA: TGCAGCGTGGGGACGGGGGGGACCGGCTACACCTTC

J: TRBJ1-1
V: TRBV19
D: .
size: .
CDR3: CASSMRQGTEAFF
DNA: TGTGCCAGTAGTATGAGGCAGGGGACTGAAGCTTTCTTT

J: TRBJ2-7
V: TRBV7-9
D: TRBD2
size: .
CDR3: CASSLVIAGEPDEQYF
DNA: TGTGCCAGCAGCTTAGTTATAGCGGGAGAGCCCGACGAGCAGTACTTC

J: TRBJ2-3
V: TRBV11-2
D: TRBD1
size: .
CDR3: CASSSGQGWTDTQYF
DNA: TGTGCCAGCAGCTCCGGACAGGGTTGGACAGATACGCAGTATTTT

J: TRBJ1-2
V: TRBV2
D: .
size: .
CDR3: CASSVSDSEYGYTF
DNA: TGTGCCAGCAGTGTTTCAGACAGTGAATATGGCTACACCTTC

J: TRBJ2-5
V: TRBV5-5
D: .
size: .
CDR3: CASSFPLVRQETQYF
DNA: TGTGCCAGCAGCTTCCCCCTAGTCCGGCAAGAGACCCAGTACTTC

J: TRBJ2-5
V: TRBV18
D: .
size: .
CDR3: CASSPGGEETQYF
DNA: TGTGCCAGCTCACCAGGAGGGGAAGAGACCCAGTACTTC

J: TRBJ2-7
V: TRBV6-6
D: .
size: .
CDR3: CASSYGSGVNEQYF
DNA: TGTGCCAGCAGTTACGGGTCAGGGGTGAACGAGCAGTACTTC

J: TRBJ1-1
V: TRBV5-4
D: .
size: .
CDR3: CASSRLGSAEAFF
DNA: TGTGCCAGCAGTCGTTTGGGGTCCGCTGAAGCTTTCTTT

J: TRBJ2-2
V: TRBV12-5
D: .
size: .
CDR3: CASGLEGQLGNTGELFF
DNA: TGTGCTAGTGGTCTGGAAGGGCAGCTGGGGAACACCGGGGAGCTGTTTTTT

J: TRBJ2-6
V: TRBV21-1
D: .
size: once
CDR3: CAGKGTGTSGANVLTF
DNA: TGTGCCGGAAAGGGGACAGGAACCTCTGGGGCCAACGTCCTGACTTTC

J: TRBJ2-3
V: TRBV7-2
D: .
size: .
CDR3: CASSFLPGDTQYF
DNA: TGTGCCAGCAGCTTCCTCCCAGGAGATACGCAGTATTTT

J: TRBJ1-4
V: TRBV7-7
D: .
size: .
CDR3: CASSPGGVGAGEKLFF
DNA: TGTGCCAGCAGCCCCGGGGGAGTGGGGGCGGGTGAAAAACTGTTTTTT